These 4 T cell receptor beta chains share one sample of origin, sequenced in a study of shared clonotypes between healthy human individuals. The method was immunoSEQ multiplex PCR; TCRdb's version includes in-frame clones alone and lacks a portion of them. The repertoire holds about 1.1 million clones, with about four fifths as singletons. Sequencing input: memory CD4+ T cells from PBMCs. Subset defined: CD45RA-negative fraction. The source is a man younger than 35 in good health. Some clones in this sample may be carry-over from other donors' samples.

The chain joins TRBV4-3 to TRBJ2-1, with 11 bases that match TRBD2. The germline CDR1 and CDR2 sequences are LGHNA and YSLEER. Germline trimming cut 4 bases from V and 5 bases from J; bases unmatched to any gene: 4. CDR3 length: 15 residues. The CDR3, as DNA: TGCGCCAGCAGCCTAGCGGGAGGGAAGAACAATGAGCAGTTCTTC. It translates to CASSLAGGKNNEQFF.

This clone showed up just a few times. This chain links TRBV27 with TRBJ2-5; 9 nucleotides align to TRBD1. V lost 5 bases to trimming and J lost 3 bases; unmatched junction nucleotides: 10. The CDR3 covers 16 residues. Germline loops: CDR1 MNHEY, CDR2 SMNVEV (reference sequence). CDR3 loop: CASSPWGGQGEETQYF. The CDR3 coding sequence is TGTGCCAGCAGTCCCTGGGGGGGACAGGGAGAAGAGACCCAGTACTTC.

The CDR3 sequence is CASSSRTGLSGANVLTF. Here the CDR3 DNA reads TGTGCCAGCAGTAGCCGGACAGGGCTTTCTGGGGCCAACGTCCTGACTTTC. This rearrangement joins TRBV25-1 to TRBJ2-6; 8 bases are shared with TRBD1. The CDR3 loop spans 17 amino acids. J was trimmed by 1 base and V by 5 bases; bases with no gene match: 7. CDR1 is MGHDK and CDR2 is SYGVNS in the germline V gene.

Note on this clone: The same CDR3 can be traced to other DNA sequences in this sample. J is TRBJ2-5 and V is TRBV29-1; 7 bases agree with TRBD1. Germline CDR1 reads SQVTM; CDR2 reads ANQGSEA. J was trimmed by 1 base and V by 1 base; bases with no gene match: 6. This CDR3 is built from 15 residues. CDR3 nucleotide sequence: TGCAGCGTTGAAGGCACATCAGGGGGCCAAGAGACCCAGTACTTC. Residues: CSVEGTSGGQETQYF.